What follows is one TCR beta chain and its context. Antigen: not known. The sample comes from a study of cytotoxic CD8 clonotypes in ibrutinib-treated CLL. Study-level background: The study included around twelve relapsed/refractory and 15 treatment-naive patients; about 17 had IGHV unmutated disease. Recorded responses included about 25 partial and 2 complete; following median approximately six years, roughly 15 stayed remitted and around 12 progressed.

Clones were sequenced by immunoSEQ multiplex PCR, and TCRdb holds only the in-frame ones, with some missing. The top ten clones hold 5.6% of a sample with approximately 280,000 clones, 60% to 80% of them seen once. The study, taken as a whole, reports: Upon ibrutinib response clonality rose, and upon progression it fell back toward baseline. At the start, clonality exceeded age-matched healthy donors and followed circulating CD8+ T-cell counts.

Losses at the gene ends were 4 bases for V and 8 bases for J; bases not matched to a gene: 11. The CDR3 is made up of 15 amino acids. The germline gives CDR1 PRHDT, CDR2 FYEKMQ (reference sequence). Material: PBMCs, obtained at disease progression, from a patient treated with ibrutinib. The chain joins TRBV13 to TRBJ1-2; 9 positions agree with TRBD1. The TCR comes from a human donor with chronic lymphocytic leukemia. This CDR3 is CASSSPAQGAGGYTF. The DNA of the CDR3 is TGTGCCAGCAGCTCTCCAGCACAGGGGGCGGGCGGCTACACCTTC.